The entry below describes one T cell receptor (beta chain). Antigen unknown. This sample stems from a study of cytomegalovirus exposure and HLA in healthy donors. General study points: Differences between HLA loci emerged in a later analysis of TCR association rates, with DRB1 most and HLA-C fewest.

The V gene's germline CDR1 is SGHRS and CDR2 YFSETQ. This CDR3 comprises 15 residues. The trim removed 6 bases at V and 4 bases at J, leaving 7 bases unmatched. The PCR used 60 Vbeta and 13 Jbeta primers. Only in-frame clones appear in the TCRdb table, and some are missing; sequencing was by immunoSEQ multiplex PCR. The top ten clones hold roughly 22% of a sample with tens of thousands of clones, about 71% of them seen once. The receptor was derived from a woman in her fifties or sixties in good health and CMV-seropositive. V is TRBV5-1 and J is TRBJ2-1, with TRBD2 matching over 10 bases. Material: PBMCs. CDR3 coding DNA: TGCGCCAGCACCCCCCTAGCGGGAGTATACAATGAGCAGTTCTTC. Translation: CASTPLAGVYNEQFF.